This T cell receptor beta chain was retrieved from a study of T cell responses to AZD1222 COVID-19 vaccine. Germline-derived CDR1 and CDR2 are SEHNR and FQNEAQ (reference sequence). Trimming shortened V by 5 bases and J by 1 base, and 5 bases separated the two germline ends. The CDR3 runs 12 residues. Assay used: immunoSEQ multiplex PCR; TCRdb lists only in-frame clones, some missing. The repertoire has around 150,000 clones, about nine tenths of them found once; the top ten carry more than 3%. The J gene is TRBJ1-2, the V gene TRBV7-9, with unresolved D. This material consisted of peripheral blood, taken 28 days after the second AZD1222 dose. The clonotype was recovered from an adult who received the AZD1222 COVID-19 vaccine. The CDR3 loop reads CASSPINYGYTF. The DNA for the CDR3 is TGTGCCAGCAGCCCAATTAACTATGGCTACACCTTC.